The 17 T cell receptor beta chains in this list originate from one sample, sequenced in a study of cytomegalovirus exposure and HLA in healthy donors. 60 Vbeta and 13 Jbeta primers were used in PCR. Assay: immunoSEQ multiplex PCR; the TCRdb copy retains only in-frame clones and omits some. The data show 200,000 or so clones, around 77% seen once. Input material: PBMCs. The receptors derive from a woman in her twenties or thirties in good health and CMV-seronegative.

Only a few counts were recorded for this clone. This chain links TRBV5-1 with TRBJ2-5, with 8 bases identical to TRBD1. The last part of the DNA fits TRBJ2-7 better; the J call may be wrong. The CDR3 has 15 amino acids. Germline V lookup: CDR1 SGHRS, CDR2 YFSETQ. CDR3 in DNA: TGCGCCAGCAGCTTGGTTCTGGACAGGGTCTACGAGCAGTACTTC. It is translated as CASSLVLDRVYEQYF.

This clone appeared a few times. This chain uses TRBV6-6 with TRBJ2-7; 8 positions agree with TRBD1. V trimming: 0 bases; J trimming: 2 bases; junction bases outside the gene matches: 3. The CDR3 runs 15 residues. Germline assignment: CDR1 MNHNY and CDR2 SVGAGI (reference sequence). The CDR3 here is CASSYSRTGTYEQYF. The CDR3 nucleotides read TGTGCCAGCAGTTACTCTAGGACAGGGACCTACGAGCAGTACTTC.

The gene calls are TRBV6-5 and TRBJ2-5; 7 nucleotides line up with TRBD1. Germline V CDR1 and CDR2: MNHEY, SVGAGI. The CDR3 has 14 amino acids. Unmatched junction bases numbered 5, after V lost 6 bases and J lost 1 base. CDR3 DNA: TGTGCCAGCAGCCGACAGGGTCCCCAAGAGACCCAGTACTTC. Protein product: CASSRQGPQETQYF.

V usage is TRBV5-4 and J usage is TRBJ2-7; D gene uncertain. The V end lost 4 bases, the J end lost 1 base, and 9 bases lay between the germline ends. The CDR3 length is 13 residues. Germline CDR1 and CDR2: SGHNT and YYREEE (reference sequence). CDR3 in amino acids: CASSQAESYEQYF. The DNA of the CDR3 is TGTGCCAGCAGCCAGGCAGAATCCTACGAGCAGTACTTC. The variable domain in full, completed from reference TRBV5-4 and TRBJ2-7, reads ETGVTQSPTHLIKTRGQQVTLRCSSQSGHNTVSWYQQALGQGPQFIFQYYREEENGRGNFPPRFSGLQFPNYSSELNVNALELDDSALYLCASSQAESYEQYFGPGTRLTVT.

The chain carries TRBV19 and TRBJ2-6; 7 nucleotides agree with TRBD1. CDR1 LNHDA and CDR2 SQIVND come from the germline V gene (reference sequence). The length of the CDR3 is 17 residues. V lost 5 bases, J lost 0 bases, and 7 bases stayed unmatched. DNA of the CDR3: TGTGCCAGTAGTGCTTCGGGACAGAACTCTGGGGCCAACGTCCTGACTTTC. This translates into CASSASGQNSGANVLTF.

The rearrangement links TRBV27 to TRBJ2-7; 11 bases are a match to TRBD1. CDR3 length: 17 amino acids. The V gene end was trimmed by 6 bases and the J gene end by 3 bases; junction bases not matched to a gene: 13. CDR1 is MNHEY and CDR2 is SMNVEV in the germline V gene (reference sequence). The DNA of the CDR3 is TGTGCCAGCAGACCAGGCCCGGGACAGGGGGTAAGCTACGAGCAGTACTTC. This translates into CASRPGPGQGVSYEQYF.

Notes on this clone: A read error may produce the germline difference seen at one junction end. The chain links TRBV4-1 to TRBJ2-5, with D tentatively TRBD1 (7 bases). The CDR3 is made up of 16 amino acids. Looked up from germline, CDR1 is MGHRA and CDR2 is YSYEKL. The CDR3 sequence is CANSQGGGRFQETQYF. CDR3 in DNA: TGCGCCAACAGCCAGGGGGGAGGACGATTCCAAGAGACCCAGTACTTC.

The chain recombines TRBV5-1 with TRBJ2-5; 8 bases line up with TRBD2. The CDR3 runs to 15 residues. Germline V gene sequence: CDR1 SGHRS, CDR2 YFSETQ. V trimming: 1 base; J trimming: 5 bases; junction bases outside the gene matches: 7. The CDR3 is CASSLPRGESETQYF. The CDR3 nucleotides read TGCGCCAGCAGCTTGCCGCGGGGGGAGTCGGAGACCCAGTACTTC.

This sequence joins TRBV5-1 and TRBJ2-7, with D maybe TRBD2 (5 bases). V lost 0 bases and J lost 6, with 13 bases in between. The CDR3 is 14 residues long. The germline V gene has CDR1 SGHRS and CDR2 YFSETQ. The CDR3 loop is CASSLGATSPEQYF. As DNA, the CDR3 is TGCGCCAGCAGCTTGGGTGCCACTAGTCCCGAGCAGTACTTC.

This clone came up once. The CDR3 is CASSPTGVNEQYF. As DNA, the CDR3 is TGTGCCAGCAGTCCGACAGGGGTTAACGAGCAGTACTTC. This sequence joins TRBV7-7 and TRBJ2-7; 8 bases fit TRBD1. V was clipped by 6 bases and J by 5 bases; unmatched bases: 6. Germline values: CDR1 SSHAT, CDR2 FNYEAQ (reference sequence). This CDR3 has 13 residues.

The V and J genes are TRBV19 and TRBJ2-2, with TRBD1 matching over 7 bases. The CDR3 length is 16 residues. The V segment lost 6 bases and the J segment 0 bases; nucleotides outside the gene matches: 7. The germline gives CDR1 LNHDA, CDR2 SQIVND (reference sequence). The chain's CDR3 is CASSDVQGSNTGELFF. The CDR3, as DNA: TGTGCCAGTAGCGACGTACAGGGGTCGAACACCGGGGAGCTGTTTTTT.

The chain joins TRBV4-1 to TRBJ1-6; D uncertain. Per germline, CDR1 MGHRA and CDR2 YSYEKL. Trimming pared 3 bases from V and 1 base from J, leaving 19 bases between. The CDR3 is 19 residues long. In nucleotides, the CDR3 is TGCGCCAGCAGCCACCCTTCGCCGGGGAGGAATTCCTATAATTCACCCCTCCACTTT. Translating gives CASSHPSPGRNSYNSPLHF.

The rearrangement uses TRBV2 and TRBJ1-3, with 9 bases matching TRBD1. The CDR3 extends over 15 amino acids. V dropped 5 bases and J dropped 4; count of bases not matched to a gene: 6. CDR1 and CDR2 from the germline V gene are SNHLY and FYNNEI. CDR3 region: CASSWDRVPGNTIYF. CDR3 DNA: TGTGCCAGCAGTTGGGACAGGGTGCCCGGAAACACCATATATTTT.

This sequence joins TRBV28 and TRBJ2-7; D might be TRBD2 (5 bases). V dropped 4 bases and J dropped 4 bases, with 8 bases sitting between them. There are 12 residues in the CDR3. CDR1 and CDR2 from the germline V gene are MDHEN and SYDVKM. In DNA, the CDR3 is TGTGCCAGCAGTTCGACGGGATACGAGCAGTACTTC. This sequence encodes CASSSTGYEQYF.

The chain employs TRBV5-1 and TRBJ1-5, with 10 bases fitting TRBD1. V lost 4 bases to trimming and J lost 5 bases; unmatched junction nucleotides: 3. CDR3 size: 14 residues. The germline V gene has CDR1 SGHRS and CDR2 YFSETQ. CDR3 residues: CASSRTGGDQPQHF. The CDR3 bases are TGCGCCAGCAGCCGGACAGGGGGGGATCAGCCCCAGCATTTT.

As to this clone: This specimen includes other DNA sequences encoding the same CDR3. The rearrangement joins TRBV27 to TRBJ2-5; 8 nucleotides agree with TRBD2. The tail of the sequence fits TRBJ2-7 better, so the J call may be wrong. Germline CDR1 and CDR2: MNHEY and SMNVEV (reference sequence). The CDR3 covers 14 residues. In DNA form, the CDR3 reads TGTGCCAGCAGTTTATCCGGGACTAGCTACGAGCAGTACTTC. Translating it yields CASSLSGTSYEQYF.

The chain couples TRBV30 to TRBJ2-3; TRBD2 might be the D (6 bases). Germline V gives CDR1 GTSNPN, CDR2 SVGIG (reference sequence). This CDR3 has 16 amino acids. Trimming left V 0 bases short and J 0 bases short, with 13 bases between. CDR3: CAWSVLAEASTDTQYF. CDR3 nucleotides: TGTGCCTGGAGTGTATTAGCGGAGGCTAGCACAGATACGCAGTATTTT.